The present entry profiles one T cell receptor beta chain with its context. The junction and the germline gene differ at one end; a read error may be behind it. Total RNA amounting to around 540 ng was the source from which TCR beta cDNA was made with a constant-region primer. Library construction for TCR beta comprised three nested multiplex PCR rounds performed with slightly modified ARM-PCR. The first two PCR rounds used TRBV1-TRBV30 forward primers with a C-beta reverse primer, about 10 cycles each. TCRdb ran MiXCR on the multiplex PCR reads and lists one entry per CDR3 protein. The table records about 120,000 distinct CDR3 sequences, roughly 70% of them present only once. The CDR3 loop spans 17 amino acids. Germline values: CDR1 LGHNT, CDR2 FRNRAP. The sample comes from a study of tumor-infiltrating lymphocytes in primary liver carcinoma. For each extraction, RNA and DNA were obtained together from 20-30 mg of unsorted bulk tissue.

V usage is TRBV12-5 and J usage is TRBJ2-1, with 9 positions matching TRBD1. Sequencing input: tumor-adjacent normal liver tissue. This TCR came from a woman aged 60-70 years with primary liver carcinoma and hepatitis B virus infection. Written as DNA, the CDR3 is TGTGCTAGTGCCACACCGGGACAGGGTACACTTTACAGTGAGCAGTTCTTC. It is translated as CASATPGQGTLYSEQFF.